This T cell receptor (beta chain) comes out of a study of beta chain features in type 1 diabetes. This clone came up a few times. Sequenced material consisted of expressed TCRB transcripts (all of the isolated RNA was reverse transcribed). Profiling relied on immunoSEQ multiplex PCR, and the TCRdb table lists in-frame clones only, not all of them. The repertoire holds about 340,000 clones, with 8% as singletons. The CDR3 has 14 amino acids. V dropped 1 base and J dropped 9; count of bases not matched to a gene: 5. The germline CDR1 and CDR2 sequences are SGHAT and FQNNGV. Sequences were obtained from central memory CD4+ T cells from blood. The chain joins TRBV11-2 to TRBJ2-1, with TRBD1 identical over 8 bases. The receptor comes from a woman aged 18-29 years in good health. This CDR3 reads CASSLGTGLSEQFF. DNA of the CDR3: TGTGCCAGCAGCTTAGGGACAGGGTTGAGTGAGCAGTTCTTC.